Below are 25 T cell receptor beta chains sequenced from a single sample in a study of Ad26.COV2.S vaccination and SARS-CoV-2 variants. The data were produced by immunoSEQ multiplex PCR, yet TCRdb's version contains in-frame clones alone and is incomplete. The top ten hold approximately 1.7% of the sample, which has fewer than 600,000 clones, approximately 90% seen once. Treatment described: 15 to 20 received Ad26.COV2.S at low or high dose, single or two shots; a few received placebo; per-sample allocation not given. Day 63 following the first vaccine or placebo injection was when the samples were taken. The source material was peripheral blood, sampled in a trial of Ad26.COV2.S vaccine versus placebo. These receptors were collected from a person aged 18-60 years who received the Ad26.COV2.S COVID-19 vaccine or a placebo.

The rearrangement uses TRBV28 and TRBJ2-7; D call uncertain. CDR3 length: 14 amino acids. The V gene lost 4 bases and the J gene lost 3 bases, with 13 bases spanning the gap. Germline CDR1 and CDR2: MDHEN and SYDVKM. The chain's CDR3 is CASSYSFNLYEQYF. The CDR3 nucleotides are TGTGCCAGCAGTTACTCTTTCAACCTCTACGAGCAGTACTTC.

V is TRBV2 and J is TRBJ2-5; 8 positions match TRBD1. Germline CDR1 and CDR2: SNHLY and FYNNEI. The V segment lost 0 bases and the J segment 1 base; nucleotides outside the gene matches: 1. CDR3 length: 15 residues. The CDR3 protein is CASSEAGTGQETQYF. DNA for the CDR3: TGTGCCAGCAGTGAAGCTGGGACAGGCCAAGAGACCCAGTACTTC.

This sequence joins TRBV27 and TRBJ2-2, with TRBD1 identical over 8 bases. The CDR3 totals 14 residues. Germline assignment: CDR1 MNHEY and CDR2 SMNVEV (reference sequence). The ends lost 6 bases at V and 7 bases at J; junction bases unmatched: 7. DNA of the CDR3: TGTGCCAGCAGCTCAGGGGGCGGGCACGGGGAGCTGTTTTTT. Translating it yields CASSSGGGHGELFF.

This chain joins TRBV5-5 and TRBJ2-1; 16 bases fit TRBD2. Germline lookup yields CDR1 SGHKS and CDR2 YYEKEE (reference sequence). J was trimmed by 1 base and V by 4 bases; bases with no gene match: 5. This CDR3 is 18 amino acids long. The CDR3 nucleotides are TGTGCCAGCAGCCTGGGACTAGCGGGGGGGCAGTCCTACAATGAGCAGTTCTTC. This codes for CASSLGLAGGQSYNEQFF.

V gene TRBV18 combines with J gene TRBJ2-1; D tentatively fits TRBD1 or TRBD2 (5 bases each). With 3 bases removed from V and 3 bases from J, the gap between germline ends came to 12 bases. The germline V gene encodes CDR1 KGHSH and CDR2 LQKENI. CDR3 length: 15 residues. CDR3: CASSPLVGVYNEQFF. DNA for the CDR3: TGTGCCAGCTCACCCTTAGTGGGGGTCTACAATGAGCAGTTCTTC.

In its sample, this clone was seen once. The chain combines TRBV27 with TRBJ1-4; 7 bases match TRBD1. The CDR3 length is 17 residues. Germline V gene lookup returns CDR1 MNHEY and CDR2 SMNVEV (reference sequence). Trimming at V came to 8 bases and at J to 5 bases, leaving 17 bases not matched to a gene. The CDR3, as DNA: TGTGCCAGCCGGAAACAGGGGAGGGTTTTTAGGAATGAAAAACTGTTTTTT. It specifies CASRKQGRVFRNEKLFF.

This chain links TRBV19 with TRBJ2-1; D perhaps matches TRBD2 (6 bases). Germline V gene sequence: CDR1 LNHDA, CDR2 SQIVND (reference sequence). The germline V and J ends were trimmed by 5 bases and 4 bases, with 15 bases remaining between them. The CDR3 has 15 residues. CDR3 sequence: CASSRSGDVYNEQFF. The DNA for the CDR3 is TGTGCCAGTAGTCGTAGCGGCGATGTGTACAATGAGCAGTTCTTC.

The CDR3 DNA reads as TGTGCCATCAGAACCGGGACAGCTGGGACTGAAGCTTTCTTT. Protein sequence: CAIRTGTAGTEAFF. The chain links TRBV10-3 to TRBJ1-1; 7 bases match TRBD1. Per germline, CDR1 ENHRY and CDR2 SYGVKD. V was pared by 6 bases and J by 5 bases, with 9 bases of the junction left unmatched. CDR3 length: 14 amino acids.

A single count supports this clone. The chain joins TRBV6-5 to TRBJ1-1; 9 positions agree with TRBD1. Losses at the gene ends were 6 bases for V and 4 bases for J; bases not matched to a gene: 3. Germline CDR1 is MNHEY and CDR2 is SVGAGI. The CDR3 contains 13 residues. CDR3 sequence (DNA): TGTGCCAGCAGGGGACAGGGCATCACTGAAGCTTTCTTT. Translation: CASRGQGITEAFF.

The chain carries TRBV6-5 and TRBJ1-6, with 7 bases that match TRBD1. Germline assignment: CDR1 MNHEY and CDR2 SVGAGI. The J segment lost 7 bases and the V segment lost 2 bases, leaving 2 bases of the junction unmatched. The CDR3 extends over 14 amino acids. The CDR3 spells CASSYGTANSPLHF. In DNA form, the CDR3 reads TGTGCCAGCAGTTACGGGACAGCAAATTCACCCCTCCACTTT.

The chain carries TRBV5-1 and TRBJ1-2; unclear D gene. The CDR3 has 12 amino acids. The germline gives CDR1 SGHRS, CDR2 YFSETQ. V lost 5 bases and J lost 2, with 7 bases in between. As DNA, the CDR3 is TGCGCCAGCAGGTCCGGGAACTATGGCTACACCTTC. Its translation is CASRSGNYGYTF.

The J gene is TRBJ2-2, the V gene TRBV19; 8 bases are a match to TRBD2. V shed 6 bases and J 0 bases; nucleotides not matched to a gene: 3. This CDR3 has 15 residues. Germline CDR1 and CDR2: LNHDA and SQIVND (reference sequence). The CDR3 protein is CASRRLATNTGELFF. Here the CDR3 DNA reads TGTGCCAGTAGGAGACTAGCGACGAACACCGGGGAGCTGTTTTTT.

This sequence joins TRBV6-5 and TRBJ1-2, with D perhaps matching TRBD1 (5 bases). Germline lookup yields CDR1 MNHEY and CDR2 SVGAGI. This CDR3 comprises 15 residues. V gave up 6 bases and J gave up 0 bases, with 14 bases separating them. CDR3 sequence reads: CASRPTGKTNYGYTF. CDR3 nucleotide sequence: TGTGCCAGCAGACCTACAGGAAAAACTAACTATGGCTACACCTTC.

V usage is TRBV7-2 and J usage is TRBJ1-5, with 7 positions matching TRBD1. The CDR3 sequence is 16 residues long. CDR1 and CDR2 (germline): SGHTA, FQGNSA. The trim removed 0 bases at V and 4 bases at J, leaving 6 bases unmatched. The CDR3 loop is CASSLAAGGENQPQHF. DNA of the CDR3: TGTGCCAGCAGCTTAGCTGCAGGGGGAGAGAATCAGCCCCAGCATTTT.

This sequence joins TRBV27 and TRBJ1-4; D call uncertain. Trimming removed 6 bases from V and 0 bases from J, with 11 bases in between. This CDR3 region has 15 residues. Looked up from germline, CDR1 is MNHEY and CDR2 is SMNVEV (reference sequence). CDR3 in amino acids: CASSRRTATNEKLFF. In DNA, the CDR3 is TGTGCCAGCAGCCGACGGACGGCAACTAATGAAAAACTGTTTTTT.

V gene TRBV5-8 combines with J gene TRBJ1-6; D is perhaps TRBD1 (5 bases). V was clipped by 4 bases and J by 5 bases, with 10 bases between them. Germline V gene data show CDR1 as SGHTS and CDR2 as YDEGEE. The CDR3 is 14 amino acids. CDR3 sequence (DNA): TGTGCCAGCAGCCCTCCGGGACATAATTCACCCCTCCACTTT. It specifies CASSPPGHNSPLHF.

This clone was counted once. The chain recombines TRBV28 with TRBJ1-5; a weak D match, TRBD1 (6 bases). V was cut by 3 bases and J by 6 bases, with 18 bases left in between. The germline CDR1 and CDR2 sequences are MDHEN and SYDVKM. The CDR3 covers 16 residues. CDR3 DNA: TGTGCCAGCAGTTTCGTAACAGGGATGGTGATTCAGCCCCAGCATTTT. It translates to CASSFVTGMVIQPQHF.

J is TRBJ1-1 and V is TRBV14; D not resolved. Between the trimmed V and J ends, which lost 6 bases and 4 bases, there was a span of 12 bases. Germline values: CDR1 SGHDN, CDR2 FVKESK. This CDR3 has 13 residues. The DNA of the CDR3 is TGTGCCAGCAGACTTTACGTCGGCACTGAAGCTTTCTTT. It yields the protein CASRLYVGTEAFF.

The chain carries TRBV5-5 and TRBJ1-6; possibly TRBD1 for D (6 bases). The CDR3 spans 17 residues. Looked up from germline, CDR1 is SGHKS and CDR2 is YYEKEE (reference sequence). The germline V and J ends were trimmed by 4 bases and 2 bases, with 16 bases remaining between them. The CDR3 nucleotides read TGTGCCAGCAGCCCCCGGGACATCGGGGCCTATAATTCACCCCTCCACTTT. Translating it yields CASSPRDIGAYNSPLHF. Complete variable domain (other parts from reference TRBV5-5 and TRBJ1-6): DAGVTQSPTHLIKTRGQQVTLRCSPISGHKSVSWYQQVLGQGPQFIFQYYEKEERGRGNFPDRFSARQFPNYSSELNVNALLLGDSALYLCASSPRDIGAYNSPLHFGNGTRLTVT.

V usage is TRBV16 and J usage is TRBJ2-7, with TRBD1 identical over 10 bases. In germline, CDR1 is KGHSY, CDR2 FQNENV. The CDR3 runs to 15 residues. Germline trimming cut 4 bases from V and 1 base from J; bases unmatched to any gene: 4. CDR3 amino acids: CASSPDRGWSYEQYF. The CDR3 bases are TGTGCCAGCAGCCCGGACAGGGGGTGGTCCTACGAGCAGTACTTC.

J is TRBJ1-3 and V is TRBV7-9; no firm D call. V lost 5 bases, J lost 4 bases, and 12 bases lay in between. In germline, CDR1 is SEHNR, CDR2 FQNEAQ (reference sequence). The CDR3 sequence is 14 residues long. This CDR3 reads CASSLLLVGNTIYF. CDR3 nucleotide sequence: TGTGCCAGCAGCCTCTTACTAGTGGGAAACACCATATATTTT.

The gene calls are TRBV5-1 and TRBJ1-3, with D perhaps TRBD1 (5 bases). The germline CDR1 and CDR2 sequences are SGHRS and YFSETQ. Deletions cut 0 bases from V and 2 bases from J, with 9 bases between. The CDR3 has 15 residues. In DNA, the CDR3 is TGCGCCAGCAGCTTGGGGGACGCGACTGGAAACACCATATATTTT. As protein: CASSLGDATGNTIYF.

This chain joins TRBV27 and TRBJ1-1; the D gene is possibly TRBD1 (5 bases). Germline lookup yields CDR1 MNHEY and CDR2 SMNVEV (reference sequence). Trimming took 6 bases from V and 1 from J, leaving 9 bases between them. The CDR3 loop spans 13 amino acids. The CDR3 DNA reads TGTGCCAGCAGGGAGACAGCGAACACTGAAGCTTTCTTT. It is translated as CASRETANTEAFF.

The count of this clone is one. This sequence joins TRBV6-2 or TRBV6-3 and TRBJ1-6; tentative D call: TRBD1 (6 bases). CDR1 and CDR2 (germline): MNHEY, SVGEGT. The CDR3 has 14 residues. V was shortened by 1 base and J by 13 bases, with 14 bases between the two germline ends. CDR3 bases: TGTGCCAGCAGTTACTACGACAGGCCGGTGCCCCTCCACTTT. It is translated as CASSYYDRPVPLHF.

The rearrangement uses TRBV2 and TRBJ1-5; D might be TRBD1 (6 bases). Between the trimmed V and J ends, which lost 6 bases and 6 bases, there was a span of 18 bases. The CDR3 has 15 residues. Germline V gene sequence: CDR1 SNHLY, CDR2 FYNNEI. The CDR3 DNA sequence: TGTGCCAGCAGACAGGGACTAGGTTTAAGTCAGCCCCAGCATTTT. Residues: CASRQGLGLSQPQHF.